These 27 T cell receptor beta chains came from one sample sequenced in a study of blood T cell repertoires in COVID-19. The data were produced by immunoSEQ multiplex PCR, yet TCRdb's version contains in-frame clones alone and is incomplete. Found here are about 25,000 clones, 65% to 90% of them singletons; the top ten hold approximately 7%. Source material: peripheral blood. Receptors originate from a man aged 65 to 85 with acute or convalescent COVID-19.

This clone was picked up one time. This chain uses TRBV10-2 with TRBJ1-1; tentatively, D is TRBD1 (6 bases). Germline lookup yields CDR1 WSHSY and CDR2 SAAADI. CDR3 length: 14 amino acids. With 3 bases removed from V and 0 bases from J, the gap between germline ends came to 8 bases. The CDR3 protein is CASSDAGVNTEAFF. The DNA for the CDR3 is TGCGCCAGCAGTGATGCAGGGGTGAACACTGAAGCTTTCTTT.

The chain combines TRBV9 with TRBJ2-1, with TRBD2 matching over 10 bases. V lost 0 bases to trimming and J lost 4 bases; unmatched junction nucleotides: 1. CDR1 is SGDLS, CDR2 YYNGEE, per germline. The CDR3 is 15 amino acids. CDR3 loop: CASSVGTSGYNEQFF. The CDR3 coding sequence is TGTGCCAGCAGCGTAGGGACTAGCGGATACAATGAGCAGTTCTTC.

The J gene is TRBJ1-2, the V gene TRBV9; the D is unclear. V shed 3 bases and J shed 0 bases, with 12 bases lying between them. Looked up from germline, CDR1 is SGDLS and CDR2 is YYNGEE. The CDR3 consists of 15 residues. CDR3 protein: CASSENSYPNYGYTF. The CDR3 DNA sequence: TGTGCCAGCAGCGAGAACAGCTACCCTAACTATGGCTACACCTTC.

V gene TRBV14 combines with J gene TRBJ1-1; no clear D gene. Trimming removed 2 bases at V and 4 bases at J, with 17 bases between. This CDR3 comprises 16 residues. Germline V lookup: CDR1 SGHDN, CDR2 FVKESK. The CDR3 bases are TGTGCCAGCAGCCAACGTTGGAACCCGGCGGTCACTGAAGCTTTCTTT. Its translation: CASSQRWNPAVTEAFF.

The chain has TRBV14 and TRBJ2-3; TRBD2 is a possible D gene (6 bases). Trimming left V 2 bases short and J 0 bases short, with 9 bases between. The germline gives CDR1 SGHDN, CDR2 FVKESK. CDR3 length: 15 residues. Here the CDR3 reads CASSQLASSTDTQYF. CDR3 bases: TGTGCCAGCAGCCAACTAGCGTCTAGCACAGATACGCAGTATTTT.

V usage is TRBV21-1 and J usage is TRBJ2-3; the D call TRBD2 from the table was never checked on the DNA. TRBV21-1 is annotated as a pseudogene. The CDR3 sequence is 14 residues long. The DNA of the CDR3 is TGTGCCAGCAGCTCCCCGGTAGACACAGATACGCAGTATTTT. Translated: CASSSPVDTDTQYF.

This sequence joins TRBV5-6 and TRBJ2-1, with D uncertain. Germline-derived CDR1 and CDR2 are SGHDT and YYEEEE. Trimming cost V 4 bases and J 6 bases, with 5 bases left between them. This CDR3 has 11 amino acids. Written as DNA, the CDR3 is TGTGCCAGCAGCCTCCTCAATGAGCAGTTCTTC. Amino acids: CASSLLNEQFF.

The rearrangement uses TRBV18 and TRBJ1-1, with D perhaps matching TRBD1 (5 bases). Trimming stripped 2 bases from V and 4 bases from J, with 14 bases between. There are 15 residues in the CDR3. Germline values: CDR1 KGHSH, CDR2 LQKENI. DNA for the CDR3: TGTGCCAGCTCACCAGCCCAGGGCGGTTTCACTGAAGCTTTCTTT. This translates into CASSPAQGGFTEAFF.

V usage is TRBV27 and J usage is TRBJ1-5, with 9 bases matching TRBD1. The J segment lost 6 bases and the V segment lost 6 bases, leaving 15 bases of the junction unmatched. CDR3 length equals 17 residues. Germline CDR1 MNHEY, CDR2 SMNVEV (reference sequence). CDR3 coding DNA: TGTGCCAGCAGGTTACTTACTCCGGGACAGGGACCTCAGCCCCAGCATTTT. Protein: CASRLLTPGQGPQPQHF.

This clone was seen a handful of times. The chain employs TRBV5-6 and TRBJ1-5; D might be TRBD1 (5 bases). Germline V gene lookup returns CDR1 SGHDT and CDR2 YYEEEE. The ends were cut back, 0 bases at V and 1 base at J, with 8 bases in the middle. There are 15 residues in the CDR3. CDR3 region: CASSLGSGSNQPQHF. CDR3 DNA sequence: TGTGCCAGCAGCTTGGGGTCAGGGAGCAATCAGCCCCAGCATTTT.

By sample fraction, this clone is large. The V and J genes are TRBV19 and TRBJ2-5, with 7 positions matching TRBD1. With V trimmed by 4 bases and J by 1 base, 0 bases remained unmatched. CDR3 length equals 13 residues. Germline CDR1 reads LNHDA; CDR2 reads SQIVND (reference sequence). The CDR3 protein is CASSRDSQETQYF. CDR3 sequence (DNA): TGTGCCAGTAGTAGGGACAGCCAAGAGACCCAGTACTTC. Looking up the rest from reference TRBV19 and TRBJ2-5 gives the full variable domain: DGGITQSPKYLFRKEGQNVTLSCEQNLNHDAMYWYRQDPGQGLRLIYYSQIVNDFQKGDIAEGYSVSREKKESFPLTVTSAQKNPTAFYLCASSRDSQETQYFGPGTRLLVL.

The chain couples TRBV7-8 to TRBJ2-5; D ambiguous. Germline lookup yields CDR1 SGHVS and CDR2 FQNEAQ. V lost 1 base, J lost 4 bases, and 7 bases lay in between. The CDR3 consists of 13 residues. The CDR3 protein is CASSLGARETQYF. CDR3 in DNA: TGTGCCAGCAGCTTAGGAGCGAGAGAGACCCAGTACTTC.

V gene TRBV5-4 combines with J gene TRBJ2-5; TRBD2 agrees at 13 bases. CDR1 and CDR2 from the germline V gene are SGHNT and YYREEE (reference sequence). J gave up 4 bases and V 2 bases, and 8 bases lay outside the gene matches. There are 17 residues in the CDR3. The CDR3 sequence is CASSFPGLAGPIETQYF. The CDR3 DNA follows: TGTGCCAGCAGCTTCCCGGGACTAGCGGGGCCGATAGAGACCCAGTACTTC.

V usage is TRBV19 and J usage is TRBJ2-2, with D perhaps TRBD1 (5 bases). Germline assignment: CDR1 LNHDA and CDR2 SQIVND (reference sequence). V was cut by 2 bases and J by 1 base, with 11 bases left in between. The CDR3 loop spans 16 amino acids. The CDR3 region has the DNA TGTGCCAGTAGTATAAAAGGGGCATTGAACACCGGGGAGCTGTTTTTT. It is translated as CASSIKGALNTGELFF.

The chain carries TRBV5-4 and TRBJ1-4; 8 bases map to TRBD1. Losses at the gene ends were 5 bases for V and 8 bases for J; bases not matched to a gene: 8. The germline V gene encodes CDR1 SGHNT and CDR2 YYREEE (reference sequence). The length of the CDR3 is 14 residues. The CDR3 here is CASSFDRGVEKLFF. CDR3 nucleotides: TGTGCCAGCAGTTTTGACAGGGGAGTAGAAAAACTGTTTTTT.

The chain has TRBV5-4 and TRBJ2-7, with 12 bases identical to TRBD2. Germline CDR1 SGHNT, CDR2 YYREEE (reference sequence). V shed 0 bases, J shed 6 bases, and the junction held 10 bases outside the gene matches. The CDR3 runs to 17 residues. The CDR3 is CASSLEGRLAGVSEQYF. The CDR3 nucleotides are TGTGCCAGCAGCTTGGAGGGCCGACTAGCGGGAGTGAGCGAGCAGTACTTC.

The chain employs TRBV18 and TRBJ2-2; 7 bases are shared with TRBD1. J gave up 1 base and V 2 bases, and 1 base lay outside the gene matches. This CDR3 is 15 amino acids long. Germline loops: CDR1 KGHSH, CDR2 LQKENI. The CDR3 region has the DNA TGTGCCAGCTCACCAGACAGGGTGAACACCGGGGAGCTGTTTTTT. Encoded protein: CASSPDRVNTGELFF.

This chain connects TRBV30 to TRBJ2-7; D might be TRBD1 (6 bases). Trimming removed 4 bases at V and 4 bases at J, with 17 bases between. Germline V gene data show CDR1 as GTSNPN and CDR2 as SVGIG (reference sequence). This CDR3 has 14 residues. CDR3 in DNA: TGTGCCTGGACCTTACCCAGGGGCGGGTACGAGCAGTACTTC. As protein: CAWTLPRGGYEQYF.

The chain uses TRBV9 and TRBJ2-1; TRBD2 matches at 13 bases. CDR3 length equals 15 residues. Per germline, CDR1 SGDLS and CDR2 YYNGEE. V lost 4 bases and J lost 7; bases outside the gene matches: 5. The CDR3 nucleotides are TGTGCCAGCAGCCTCGGGACTAGCGGGAAGAATGAGCAGTTCTTC. Protein: CASSLGTSGKNEQFF.

This clone was observed once. This chain joins TRBV10-1 and TRBJ1-1; maybe TRBD1 (5 bases). V dropped 0 bases and J dropped 7 bases, with 12 bases sitting between them. The CDR3 is 14 residues long. The germline V gene encodes CDR1 WNHNN and CDR2 SYGVQD (reference sequence). CDR3: CASSESSGRIEAFF. CDR3 DNA sequence: TGCGCCAGCAGTGAGTCGTCAGGGCGAATTGAAGCTTTCTTT.

The chain joins TRBV2 to TRBJ2-7; D remains ambiguous. Trimming removed 5 bases at V and 3 bases at J, with 5 bases between. The CDR3 length is 11 residues. CDR1 and CDR2 (germline): SNHLY, FYNNEI. For the CDR3, the DNA is TGTGCCAGCAGTCGTATCTACGAGCAGTACTTC. Translation gives CASSRIYEQYF. Variable domain in full (rest from reference TRBV2 and TRBJ2-7): EPEVTQTPSHQVTQMGQEVILRCVPISNHLYFYWYRQILGQKVEFLVSFYNNEISEKSEIFDDQFSVERPDGSNFTLKIRSTKLEDSAMYFCASSRIYEQYFGPGTRLTVT.

This clone was seen a few times. The chain joins TRBV12-3 or TRBV12-4 to TRBJ1-5; weak D call: TRBD1 (6 bases). The CDR3 loop spans 13 amino acids. Trimming shortened V by 5 bases and J by 3 bases, and 8 bases separated the two germline ends. In nucleotides, the CDR3 is TGTGCCAGCAGTAGACAGGACAATCAGCCCCAGCATTTT. Translation: CASSRQDNQPQHF.

This chain connects TRBV19 to TRBJ2-1; TRBD1 aligns across 7 bases. The CDR3 totals 15 residues. V dropped 3 bases and J dropped 4; count of bases not matched to a gene: 6. Germline V gives CDR1 LNHDA, CDR2 SQIVND (reference sequence). CDR3: CASSIRTGNYNEQFF. Written as DNA, the CDR3 is TGTGCCAGTAGTATTAGGACAGGCAATTACAATGAGCAGTTCTTC.

The chain carries TRBV11-2 and TRBJ2-6, with D possibly matching TRBD1 (5 bases). The CDR3 is 17 amino acids. CDR1 is SGHAT and CDR2 is FQNNGV in the germline V gene. V was shortened by 1 base and J by 0 bases, with 10 bases between the two germline ends. The CDR3 sequence is CASSLVGDVSGANVLTF. In DNA, the CDR3 is TGTGCCAGCAGCTTAGTAGGGGATGTCTCTGGGGCCAACGTCCTGACTTTC.

The rearrangement links TRBV18 to TRBJ2-7, with D possibly TRBD1 on 5 matching bases. V lost 2 bases, J lost 5 bases, and 10 bases lay in between. CDR1 is KGHSH and CDR2 is LQKENI in the germline V gene. This CDR3 is built from 13 residues. Here the CDR3 DNA reads TGTGCCAGCTCACCAATTGACAGCCACGAGCAGTACTTC. Translation gives CASSPIDSHEQYF.

Worth noting for this clone: A read error may account for a junction end that differs from germline. The chain uses TRBV24-1 and TRBJ2-1; 9 positions agree with TRBD2. The germline V gene has CDR1 KGHDR and CDR2 SFDVKD. The CDR3 length is 13 residues. CDR3 nucleotide sequence: TGTGCCACCAGTGACCCCTCTAGCGGGAATGGAGTCTTC. This sequence encodes CATSDPSSGNGVF.

This clone is a singleton in its sample. The chain combines TRBV19 with TRBJ1-6; the D is unclear. V was trimmed by 6 bases and J by 9 bases, leaving 15 bases between them. The germline gives CDR1 LNHDA, CDR2 SQIVND (reference sequence). The CDR3 covers 14 residues. In DNA form, the CDR3 reads TGTGCCAGTAGGTACACCGGCCTAGGTTCACCCCTCCACTTT. Protein product: CASRYTGLGSPLHF. The full variable domain, with the rest looked up from reference TRBV19 and TRBJ1-6, is DGGITQSPKYLFRKEGQNVTLSCEQNLNHDAMYWYRQDPGQGLRLIYYSQIVNDFQKGDIAEGYSVSREKKESFPLTVTSAQKNPTAFYLCASRYTGLGSPLHFGNGTRLTVT.